Detailed here is one T cell receptor (beta chain). Its antigen remains unidentified. The data belong to a study of cytomegalovirus exposure and HLA in healthy donors. Study-wide results and limits: Common viral pathogens seemed to be connected with several of the most significant clusters, according to a later analysis.

Primers: 60 Vbeta forward and 13 Jbeta reverse. Using immunoSEQ multiplex PCR, the repertoire was profiled, and TCRdb retains in-frame clones only, with some absent. The table lists over 150,000 clones, roughly 80% of them singletons. This clonotype was obtained from a man between 18 and 35 years old in good health and CMV-seronegative. Sequencing used PBMCs.

The CDR3 bases are TGTGCCACCGGCTCTGGAAACACCATATATTTT. Protein product: CATGSGNTIYF. This rearrangement joins TRBV11-2 to TRBJ1-3; D gene uncertain. This CDR3 has 11 amino acids. Germline CDR1 reads SGHAT; CDR2 reads FQNNGV. Trimming took off 10 bases at V and 0 bases at J, with 4 bases between the two ends. Complete variable domain (other parts from reference TRBV11-2 and TRBJ1-3): EAGVAQSPRYKIIEKRQSVAFWCNPISGHATLYWYQQILGQGPKLLIQFQNNGVVDDSQLPKDRFSAERLKGVDSTLKIQPAKLEDSAVYLCATGSGNTIYFGEGSWLTVV.